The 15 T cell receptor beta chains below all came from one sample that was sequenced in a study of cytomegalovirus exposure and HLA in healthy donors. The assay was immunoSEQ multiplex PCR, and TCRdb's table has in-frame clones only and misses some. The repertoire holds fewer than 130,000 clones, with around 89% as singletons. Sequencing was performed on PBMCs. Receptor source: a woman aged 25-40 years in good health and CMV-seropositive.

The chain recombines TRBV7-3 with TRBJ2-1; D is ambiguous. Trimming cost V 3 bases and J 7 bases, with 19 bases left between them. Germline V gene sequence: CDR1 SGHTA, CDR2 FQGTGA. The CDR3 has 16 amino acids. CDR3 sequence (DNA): TGTGCCAGCAGCTTTAACCCAACCCTGATGACTAATGAGCAGTTCTTC. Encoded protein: CASSFNPTLMTNEQFF.

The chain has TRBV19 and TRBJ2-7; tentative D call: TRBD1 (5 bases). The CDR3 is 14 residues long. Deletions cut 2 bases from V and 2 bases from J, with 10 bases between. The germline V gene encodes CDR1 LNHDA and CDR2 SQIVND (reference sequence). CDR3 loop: CASSIQGPPYEQYF. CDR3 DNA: TGTGCCAGTAGTATACAGGGTCCACCCTACGAGCAGTACTTC.

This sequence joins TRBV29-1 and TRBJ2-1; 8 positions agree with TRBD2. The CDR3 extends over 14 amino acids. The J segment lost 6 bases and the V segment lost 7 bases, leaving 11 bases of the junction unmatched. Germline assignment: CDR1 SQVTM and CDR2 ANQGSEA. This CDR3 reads CSGAGTRVGNEQFF. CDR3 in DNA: TGCAGCGGTGCTGGGACTAGAGTCGGCAATGAGCAGTTCTTC.

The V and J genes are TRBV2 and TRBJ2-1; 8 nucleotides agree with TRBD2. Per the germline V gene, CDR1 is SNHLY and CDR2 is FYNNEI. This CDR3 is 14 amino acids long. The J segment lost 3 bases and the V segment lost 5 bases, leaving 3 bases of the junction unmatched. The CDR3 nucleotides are TGTGCCAGCAGTCGTCGGGGGGGCTACAATGAGCAGTTCTTC. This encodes CASSRRGGYNEQFF.

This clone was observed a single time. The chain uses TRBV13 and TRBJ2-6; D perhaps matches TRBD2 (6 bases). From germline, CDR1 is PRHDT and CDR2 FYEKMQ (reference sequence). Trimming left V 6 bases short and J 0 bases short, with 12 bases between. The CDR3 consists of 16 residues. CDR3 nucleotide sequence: TGTGCCAGCAGGGAGGGGCTGAGCTCTGGGGCCAACGTCCTGACTTTC. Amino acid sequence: CASREGLSSGANVLTF.

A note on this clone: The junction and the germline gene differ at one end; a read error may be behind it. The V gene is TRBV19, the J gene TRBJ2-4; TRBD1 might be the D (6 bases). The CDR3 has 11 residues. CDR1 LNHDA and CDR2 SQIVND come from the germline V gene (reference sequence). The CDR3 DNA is TGTGCCAGTGCCACGGGGCAGGGGCTCGCCTTC. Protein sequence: CASATGQGLAF.

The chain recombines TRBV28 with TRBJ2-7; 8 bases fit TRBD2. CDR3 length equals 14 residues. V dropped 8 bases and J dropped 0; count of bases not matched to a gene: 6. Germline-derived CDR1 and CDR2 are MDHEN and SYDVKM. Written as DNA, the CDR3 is TGTGCCAGCGGAAGCGGGAGTAGCTCCTACGAGCAGTACTTC. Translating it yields CASGSGSSSYEQYF.

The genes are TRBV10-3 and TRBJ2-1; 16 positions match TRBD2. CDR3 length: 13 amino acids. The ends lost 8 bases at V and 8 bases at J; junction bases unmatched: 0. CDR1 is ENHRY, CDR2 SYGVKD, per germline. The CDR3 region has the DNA TGTGCCATCGGGACTAGCGGGAGGGATGAGCAGTTCTTC. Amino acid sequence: CAIGTSGRDEQFF.

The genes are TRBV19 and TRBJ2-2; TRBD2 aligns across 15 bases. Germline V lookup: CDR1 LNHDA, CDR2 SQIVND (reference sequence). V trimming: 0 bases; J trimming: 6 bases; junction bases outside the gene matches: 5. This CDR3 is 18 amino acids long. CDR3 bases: TGTGCCAGTAGTATAGACCGGACTAGCGGGAGGGGGGCCGGGGAGCTGTTTTTT. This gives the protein CASSIDRTSGRGAGELFF.

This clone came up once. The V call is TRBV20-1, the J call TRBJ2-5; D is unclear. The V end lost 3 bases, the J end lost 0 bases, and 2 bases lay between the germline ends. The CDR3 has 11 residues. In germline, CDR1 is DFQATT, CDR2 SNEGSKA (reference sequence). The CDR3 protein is CSASDQETQYF. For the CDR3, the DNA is TGCAGTGCTAGCGACCAAGAGACCCAGTACTTC.

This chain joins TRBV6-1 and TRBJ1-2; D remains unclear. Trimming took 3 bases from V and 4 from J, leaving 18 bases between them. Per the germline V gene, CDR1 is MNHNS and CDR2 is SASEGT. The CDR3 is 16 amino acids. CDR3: CASSEWTAAGIYGYTF. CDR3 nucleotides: TGTGCCAGCAGTGAGTGGACCGCGGCGGGGATCTATGGCTACACCTTC.

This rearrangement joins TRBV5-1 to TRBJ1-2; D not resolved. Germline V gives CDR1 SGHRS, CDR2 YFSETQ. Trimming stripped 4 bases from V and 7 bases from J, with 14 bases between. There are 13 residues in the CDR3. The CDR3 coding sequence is TGCGCCAGCAGCCCGCGGGCGGTGGGTGGCTACACCTTC. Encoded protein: CASSPRAVGGYTF.

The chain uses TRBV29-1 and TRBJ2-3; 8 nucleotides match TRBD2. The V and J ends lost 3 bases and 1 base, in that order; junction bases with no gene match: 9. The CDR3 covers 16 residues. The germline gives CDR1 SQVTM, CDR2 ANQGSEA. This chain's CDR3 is CSVDGRARVGTDTQYF. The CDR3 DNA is TGCAGCGTTGACGGGAGGGCCCGGGTGGGCACAGATACGCAGTATTTT.

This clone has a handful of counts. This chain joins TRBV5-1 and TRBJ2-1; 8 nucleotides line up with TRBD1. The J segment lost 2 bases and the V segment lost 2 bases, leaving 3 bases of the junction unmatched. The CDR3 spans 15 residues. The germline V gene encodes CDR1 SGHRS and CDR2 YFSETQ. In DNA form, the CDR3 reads TGCGCCAGCAGCTTCGAGACAGGGGCCTACAATGAGCAGTTCTTC. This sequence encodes CASSFETGAYNEQFF.

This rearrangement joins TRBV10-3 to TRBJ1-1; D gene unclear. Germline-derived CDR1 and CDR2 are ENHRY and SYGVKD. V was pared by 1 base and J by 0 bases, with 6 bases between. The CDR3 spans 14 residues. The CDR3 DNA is TGTGCCATCAGTGAGTGGAGGGTGAACACTGAAGCTTTCTTT. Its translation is CAISEWRVNTEAFF.